The 14 T cell receptor beta chains presented below share a single source sample, sequenced in a study of shared clonotypes between healthy human individuals (dated by TCRdb to 2018 to 2021). Library generation was performed with the immunoSEQ multiplex PCR assay. TCRdb provides this immuneACCESS table in a form limited to in-frame rearrangements. Some clones are lacking; in checked studies, under half of them reflect an unresolved V gene, and why the rest are absent is not known. The sample records approximately 710,000 clones, 90% of which are singletons. The leading ten clones occupy less than 40% of the sample. Sequenced sample: memory CD8+ T cells from PBMCs. The cell subset or site label on this specimen signifies: CD45RO+ cells pooled with CCR7-negative TemRA cells. These receptors all stem from a man between 18 and 35 years old in good health. Some clones in this sample may be carry-over from other donors' samples.

V is TRBV5-1 and J is TRBJ2-7; D not resolved. From germline, CDR1 is SGHRS and CDR2 YFSETQ. Trimming shortened V by 0 bases and J by 0 bases, and 7 bases separated the two germline ends. The CDR3 spans 14 residues. DNA for the CDR3: TGCGCCAGCAGCTTGGATAAGAGCTCCTACGAGCAGTACTTC. It specifies CASSLDKSSYEQYF.

V gene TRBV11-2 combines with J gene TRBJ2-1, with 8 bases fitting TRBD2. V was pared by 1 base and J by 4 bases, with 6 bases of the junction left unmatched. Germline assignment: CDR1 SGHAT and CDR2 FQNNGV. The CDR3 sequence is 16 residues long. Here the CDR3 reads CASSLGTSLPYNEQFF. CDR3 bases: TGTGCCAGCAGCTTAGGGACTAGCCTTCCTTACAATGAGCAGTTCTTC.

The chain links TRBV28 to TRBJ2-2; no clear D gene. The ends were cut back, 6 bases at V and 8 bases at J, with 7 bases in the middle. Germline V lookup: CDR1 MDHEN, CDR2 SYDVKM. This CDR3 is 11 amino acids long. CDR3 nucleotide sequence: TGTGCCAGCAGCTACTTAGGGGAGCTGTTTTTT. Its translation: CASSYLGELFF.

The rearrangement uses TRBV15 and TRBJ1-4; D call uncertain. The CDR3 runs to 14 residues. Trimming left V 1 base short and J 6 bases short, with 9 bases between. Per the germline V gene, CDR1 is LNHNV and CDR2 is YYDKDF (reference sequence). The DNA for the CDR3 is TGTGCCACCAGCAGAGTTATAGGGTATGAAAAACTGTTTTTT. Its translation: CATSRVIGYEKLFF.

The chain carries TRBV7-9 and TRBJ1-2; the D is unclear. Trimming pared 5 bases from V and 8 bases from J, leaving 18 bases between. From germline, CDR1 is SEHNR and CDR2 FQNEAQ (reference sequence). The CDR3 is 14 residues long. This chain's CDR3 is CASSLTDSPDGYTF. As DNA, the CDR3 is TGTGCCAGCAGCCTTACGGACTCCCCTGACGGCTACACCTTC.

Note on this clone: A much larger clone sits a single nucleotide away, making a read error possible. This CDR3 is also generated by other DNA sequences in the sample. This sequence joins TRBV18 and TRBJ2-1; 9 bases match TRBD2. Trimming at V came to 3 bases and at J to 4 bases, leaving 10 bases not matched to a gene. The CDR3 covers 17 residues. Germline CDR1 KGHSH, CDR2 LQKENI. CDR3 in amino acids: CASSPSKGLAGYNEQFF. The CDR3 nucleotides are TGTGCCAGCTCACCTTCAAAAGGGCTAGCGGGATACAATGAGCAGTTCTTC.

The rearrangement uses TRBV29-1 and TRBJ2-7; the D gene could be TRBD1 or TRBD2 (5 bases each). There are 12 residues in the CDR3. V lost 3 bases and J 3 bases, leaving 9 bases between the germline ends. The germline V gene encodes CDR1 SQVTM and CDR2 ANQGSEA. CDR3 sequence: CSVDEGSYEQYF. Written as DNA, the CDR3 is TGCAGCGTTGATGAGGGGAGCTACGAGCAGTACTTC.

The chain has TRBV11-3 and TRBJ2-1, with TRBD2 as a possible D gene (5 bases). V was trimmed by 1 base and J by 2 bases, leaving 15 bases between them. Germline V gene lookup returns CDR1 SGHNT and CDR2 YENEEA. The CDR3 consists of 17 residues. In DNA form, the CDR3 reads TGTGCCAGCAGCTTAGCCCCCGGGAAAAGCCCCTACAATGAGCAGTTCTTC. Its translation is CASSLAPGKSPYNEQFF.

For the CDR3, the DNA is TGTGCCAGCAGTATCTTGGGACAGTCCGGCGGGGAGCTGTTTTTT. Its protein product is CASSILGQSGGELFF. V gene TRBV27 combines with J gene TRBJ2-2; 7 positions agree with TRBD1. With 5 bases clipped from V and 7 bases from J, the junction kept 10 bases outside the gene matches. The CDR3 totals 15 residues. Germline V lookup: CDR1 MNHEY, CDR2 SMNVEV (reference sequence).

V and J are TRBV6-5 and TRBJ1-1; D not resolved. The CDR3 sequence is 14 residues long. V dropped 0 bases and J dropped 0 bases, with 5 bases sitting between them. The germline CDR1 and CDR2 sequences are MNHEY and SVGAGI. As DNA, the CDR3 is TGTGCCAGCAGTTACTCGGCGATGAACACTGAAGCTTTCTTT. Translation: CASSYSAMNTEAFF.

The CDR3 here is CASSDRVHEQYF. DNA of the CDR3: TGTGCCAGCAGTGACAGGGTCCACGAGCAGTACTTC. The rearrangement uses TRBV27 and TRBJ2-7, with 7 bases lining up with TRBD1. The CDR3 is 12 amino acids. Trimming took 5 bases from V and 5 from J; bases not matched to a gene: 3. CDR1 is MNHEY, CDR2 SMNVEV, per germline (reference sequence).

This clone was picked up one time. This chain uses TRBV9 with TRBJ2-5; TRBD2 aligns across 7 bases. V lost 3 bases, J lost 7 bases, and 15 bases stayed unmatched. Germline V lookup: CDR1 SGDLS, CDR2 YYNGEE. This CDR3 contains 16 residues. The CDR3 region is CASSGFRGPTGGTQYF. The CDR3 coding sequence is TGTGCCAGCAGCGGCTTCCGGGGCCCCACGGGGGGGACCCAGTACTTC.

The gene calls are TRBV27 and TRBJ2-2; no firm D call. The CDR3 contains 13 residues. V was trimmed by 2 bases and J by 6 bases, leaving 7 bases between them. Germline assignment: CDR1 MNHEY and CDR2 SMNVEV (reference sequence). Written as DNA, the CDR3 is TGTGCCAGCAGTTTAGGGCAGGCCGGGGAGCTGTTTTTT. This gives the protein CASSLGQAGELFF.

This clone was detected only once. J is TRBJ2-1 and V is TRBV9; D gene uncertain. V lost 0 bases to trimming and J lost 8 bases, with 12 bases between them. CDR3 length equals 14 residues. Looked up from germline, CDR1 is SGDLS and CDR2 is YYNGEE. The CDR3 DNA reads as TGTGCCAGCAGCGTAGCTGGGTCTGCCGATGAGCAGTTCTTC. The encoded protein is CASSVAGSADEQFF.